These T cell receptor beta chains were read from a single sample in a study of PD-1 blockade in classical Hodgkin lymphoma. Sequenced by immunoSEQ multiplex PCR; TCRdb stores in-frame clones only, minus some. The sample has roughly 70,000 clones, 93% seen once; the top ten hold roughly 2.6%. Specimen: peripheral blood mononuclear cells (PBMCs). The receptors shown here come from a human donor with classical Hodgkin lymphoma. Both conserved end residues are part of each CDR3. The D gene is left open where the match is weak. Where a row states a size, it is once, few, many or the class of an expanded clone; other rows omit it.

d_call	v_call	j_call	clone_size	cdr3_aa	cdr3_nt
NA	TRBV9	TRBJ1-6	NA	CASSPQGGASYNSPLHF	TGTGCCAGCAGCCCGCAGGGAGGGGCCTCCTATAATTCACCCCTCCACTTT
NA	TRBV7-9	TRBJ1-3	NA	CASSLQGSGNTIYF	TGTGCCAGCAGCCTCCAGGGCTCTGGAAACACCATATATTTT
NA	TRBV19	TRBJ1-5	NA	CASSIRAGGNQPQHF	TGTGCCAGTAGTATAAGAGCAGGGGGCAATCAGCCCCAGCATTTT
NA	TRBV29-1	TRBJ2-5	NA	CSVEPDLQTQYF	TGCAGCGTTGAGCCAGACCTCCAGACCCAGTACTTC
TRBD2	TRBV5-1	TRBJ2-5	NA	CASSLRPALTSGGRGETQYF	TGCGCCAGCAGCTTGCGACCTGCCCTGACTAGCGGGGGGCGTGGGGAGACCCAGTACTTC
TRBD2	TRBV28	TRBJ2-7	NA	CASGEGGILYEQYF	TGTGCCAGTGGGGAGGGAGGGATCCTTTACGAGCAGTACTTC
NA	TRBV7-2	TRBJ1-3	NA	CASSLEDRLPGNTIYF	TGTGCCAGCAGCTTAGAAGACAGGCTCCCTGGAAACACCATATATTTT
NA	TRBV6-5	TRBJ2-7	NA	CASSYRPGLEYEQYF	TGTGCCAGCAGTTACCGGCCCGGGTTAGAGTACGAGCAGTACTTC
TRBD1	TRBV4-2	TRBJ1-5	NA	CASSLRDSYNQPQHF	TGTGCCAGCAGCCTTCGGGACAGCTACAATCAGCCCCAGCATTTT
NA	TRBV19	TRBJ2-1	NA	CASSSWGFEQFF	TGTGCCAGTAGTAGTTGGGGATTTGAGCAGTTCTTC
TRBD2	TRBV4-3	TRBJ2-3	NA	CASSLESGATDTQYF	TGCGCCAGCAGCCTAGAAAGCGGGGCCACAGATACGCAGTATTTT
NA	TRBV6-5	TRBJ1-3	NA	CASSYLSGNTIYF	TGTGCCAGCAGTTACCTATCTGGAAACACCATATATTTT
NA	TRBV2	TRBJ1-5	few	CASSLADNQPQHF	TGTGCCAGCAGCCTGGCAGACAATCAGCCCCAGCATTTT
NA	TRBV6-6	TRBJ1-3	NA	CASSDNPGNTIYF	TGTGCCAGCAGTGACAATCCCGGAAACACCATATATTTT
NA	TRBV5-4	TRBJ2-1	NA	CASTEAPTNNEQFF	TGTGCCAGCACCGAGGCACCCACCAACAATGAGCAGTTCTTC
TRBD1	TRBV28	TRBJ1-2	NA	CASSFEGTGGYTF	TGTGCCAGCAGTTTCGAAGGGACAGGTGGCTACACCTTC
TRBD2	TRBV29-1	TRBJ2-3	once	CSSGTTLGDTQYF	TGCAGCTCGGGGACTACCCTAGGAGATACGCAGTATTTT
TRBD1	TRBV15	TRBJ2-4	NA	CATSRGGQGRNIQYF	TGTGCCACCAGCAGAGGAGGACAGGGGAGAAACATTCAGTACTTC
NA	TRBV2	TRBJ2-3	NA	CASSYKRDTQYF	TGTGCCAGCAGTTATAAGAGAGATACGCAGTATTTT
NA	TRBV6-5	TRBJ2-2	once	CASSRPSPGAGELFF	TGTGCCAGCAGCCGACCTTCGCCAGGGGCCGGGGAGCTGTTTTTT
TRBD1	TRBV11-2	TRBJ2-7	NA	CASSLPGTGGNEQYF	TGTGCCAGCAGCTTACCTGGGACAGGGGGCAACGAGCAGTACTTC
NA	TRBV5-1	TRBJ2-1	NA	CASSLEMSYNEQFF	TGCGCCAGCAGCTTGGAAATGAGCTACAATGAGCAGTTCTTC
TRBD1	TRBV12-5	TRBJ1-6	NA	CASGSGTGNSPLHF	TGTGCTAGTGGTTCGGGGACAGGGAATTCACCCCTCCACTTT
TRBD1	TRBV19	TRBJ1-2	NA	CASSPRDRNLPGYTF	TGTGCCAGTAGTCCCCGGGACAGAAATTTACCTGGCTACACCTTC
TRBD1	TRBV19	TRBJ1-4	NA	CASSTGWDRGNEKLFF	TGTGCCAGTAGTACCGGTTGGGACAGGGGTAATGAAAAACTGTTTTTT